This T cell receptor (beta chain) was sequenced in a study of neoadjuvant anti-PD-1 for oral cavity cancer. Time point denoted: after neoadjuvant nivolumab, at surgical resection. Cohort: HPV-negative, locally advanced oral cavity squamous cell carcinoma patients. Produced via immunoSEQ multiplex PCR; TCRdb's table is partial and in-frame only. The sample contains about 10,000 clones, approximately 64% of which appear only once. The CDR3 extends over 18 amino acids. Per germline, CDR1 SGHAT and CDR2 FQNNGV. V was clipped by 2 bases and J by 6 bases; unmatched bases: 12. The chain recombines TRBV11-2 with TRBJ2-2; 10 positions match TRBD1. This TCR was sampled from a person between 35 and 79 years old with oral cavity squamous cell carcinoma. The sequenced sample was PBMCs, obtained after nivolumab (anti-PD-1) treatment. CDR3 loop: CASSLFRIWDRGSGELFF. Here the CDR3 DNA reads TGTGCCAGCAGCTTATTCAGAATCTGGGACAGGGGTTCCGGGGAGCTGTTTTTT.